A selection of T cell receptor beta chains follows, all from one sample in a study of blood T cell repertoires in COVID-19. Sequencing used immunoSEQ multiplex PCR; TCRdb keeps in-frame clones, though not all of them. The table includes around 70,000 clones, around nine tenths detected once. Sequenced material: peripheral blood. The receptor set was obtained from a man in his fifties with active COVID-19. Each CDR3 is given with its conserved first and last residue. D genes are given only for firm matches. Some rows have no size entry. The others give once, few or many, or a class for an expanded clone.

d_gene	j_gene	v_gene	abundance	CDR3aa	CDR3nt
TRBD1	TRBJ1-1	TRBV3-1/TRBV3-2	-	CASSLRQGTEAFF	TGTGCCAGCAGCCTGAGACAGGGCACTGAAGCTTTCTTT
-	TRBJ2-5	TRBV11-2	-	CASSLAGVGETQYF	TGTGCCAGCAGCCTAGCAGGGGTGGGAGAGACCCAGTACTTC
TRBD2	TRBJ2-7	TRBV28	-	CASIRGGDSYEQYF	TGTGCCAGCATCCGGGGGGGGGACTCCTACGAGCAGTACTTC
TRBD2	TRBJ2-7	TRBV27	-	CASSPRELYEQYF	TGTGCCAGCAGTCCGCGGGAGCTTTACGAGCAGTACTTC
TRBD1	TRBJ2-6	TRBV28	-	CASSYGTGRNSGANVLTF	TGTGCCAGCAGTTATGGGACAGGGCGAAACTCTGGGGCCAACGTCCTGACTTTC
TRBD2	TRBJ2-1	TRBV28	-	CASSPWSGSNEQFF	TGTGCCAGCAGTCCATGGAGCGGGAGCAATGAGCAGTTCTTC
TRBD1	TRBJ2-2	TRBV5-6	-	CATRPRTAGGDRTGELFF	TGTGCCACCCGCCCCCGAACTGCAGGGGGCGATAGGACCGGGGAGCTGTTTTTT
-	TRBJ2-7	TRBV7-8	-	CASSPGLSVGEQYF	TGTGCCAGCAGCCCGGGACTCTCGGTCGGCGAGCAGTACTTC
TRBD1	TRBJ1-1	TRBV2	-	CASSVEGANTEAFF	TGTGCCAGCAGCGTAGAGGGGGCGAATACTGAAGCTTTCTTT
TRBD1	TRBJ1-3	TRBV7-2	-	CASSPPDGTASGNTIYF	TGTGCCAGCAGCCCGCCCGACGGGACAGCCTCTGGAAACACCATATATTTT
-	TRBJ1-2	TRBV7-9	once	CASSFSQGNVGYTF	TGTGCCAGCAGCTTCTCTCAGGGGAATGTTGGCTACACCTTC
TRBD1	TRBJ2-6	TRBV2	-	CASSEAPQGAGANVLTF	TGTGCCAGCAGTGAAGCGCCTCAGGGGGCTGGGGCCAACGTCCTGACTTTC
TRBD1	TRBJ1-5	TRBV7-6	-	CASSQDRGRQPQHF	TGTGCCAGCAGCCAGGACAGGGGGCGTCAGCCCCAGCATTTT
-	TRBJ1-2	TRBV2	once	CASSEYRVGYTF	TGTGCCAGCAGTGAATACAGGGTTGGCTACACCTTC
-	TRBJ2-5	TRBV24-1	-	CATQAQGRYQTQYF	TGTGCCACCCAAGCTCAGGGCCGTTATCAGACCCAGTACTTC
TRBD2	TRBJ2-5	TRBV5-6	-	CASSRRGGFQETQYF	TGTGCCAGCAGCCGCCGGGGAGGGTTCCAAGAGACCCAGTACTTC
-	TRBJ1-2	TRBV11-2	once	CASSSITTGEAGYTF	TGTGCCAGCAGCTCGATAACGACAGGAGAGGCAGGCTACACCTTC
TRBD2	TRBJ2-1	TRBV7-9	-	CASSPTSGRVDEQFF	TGTGCCAGCAGCCCCACTAGCGGGAGGGTCGATGAGCAGTTCTTC
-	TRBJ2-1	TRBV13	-	CASSLPGYTNNEQFF	TGTGCCAGCAGCCTGCCCGGGTACACGAACAATGAGCAGTTCTTC
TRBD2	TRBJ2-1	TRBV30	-	CAWGTGTSNEQFF	TGTGCCTGGGGTACCGGGACTAGTAATGAGCAGTTCTTC
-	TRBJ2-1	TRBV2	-	CASSPTGNEQFF	TGTGCCAGCAGTCCCACAGGGAATGAGCAGTTCTTC
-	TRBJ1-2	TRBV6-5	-	CASRETGGWHGYTF	TGTGCCAGCAGAGAGACAGGAGGCTGGCATGGCTACACCTTC
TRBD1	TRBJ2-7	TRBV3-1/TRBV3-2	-	CASRGTGGRYEQYF	TGTGCCAGCAGGGGGACAGGGGGCCGCTACGAGCAGTACTTC
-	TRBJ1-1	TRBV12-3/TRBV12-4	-	CASSLSNEAFF	TGTGCCAGCAGTTTATCTAATGAAGCTTTCTTT
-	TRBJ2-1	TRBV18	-	CASSPKQDRPVGLFF	TGTGCCAGCTCACCAAAACAAGACAGGCCAGTAGGCCTGTTCTTC
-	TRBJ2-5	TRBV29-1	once	CSVDSGEETQYF	TGCAGCGTTGATTCCGGGGAAGAGACCCAGTACTTC
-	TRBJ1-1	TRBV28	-	CASSLPPWGLKFTNTEAFF	TGTGCCAGCAGTTTACCCCCATGGGGACTCAAATTCACGAACACTGAAGCTTTCTTT
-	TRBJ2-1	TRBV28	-	CASSPGRRRNNEQFF	TGTGCCAGCAGTCCTGGGAGACGGCGCAACAATGAGCAGTTCTTC
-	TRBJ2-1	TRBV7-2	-	CASSLGGGNYNEQFF	TGTGCCAGCAGCTTAGGGGGGGGCAACTACAATGAGCAGTTCTTC
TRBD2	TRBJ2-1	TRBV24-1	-	CATSDPGLAGASSYNEQFF	TGTGCCACCAGTGATCCAGGACTAGCGGGGGCGAGCTCCTACAATGAGCAGTTCTTC
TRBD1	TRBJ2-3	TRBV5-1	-	CASSADRVRTDTQYF	TGCGCCAGCAGCGCGGACAGGGTACGCACAGATACGCAGTATTTT
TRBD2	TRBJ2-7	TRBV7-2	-	CASSLAPSTRGGRSYEQYF	TGTGCCAGCAGCTTAGCCCCTTCCACCCGCGGGGGGCGATCCTACGAGCAGTACTTC
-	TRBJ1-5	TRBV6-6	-	CASSPGQQPQHF	TGTGCCAGCAGTCCAGGACAACAGCCCCAGCATTTT
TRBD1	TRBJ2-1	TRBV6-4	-	CASRTDRNSYNEQFF	TGTGCCAGCAGAACGGACAGGAACTCCTACAATGAGCAGTTCTTC
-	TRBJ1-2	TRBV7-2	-	CASSEGPGEYGYTF	TGTGCCAGCAGCGAGGGGCCAGGGGAGTATGGCTACACCTTC